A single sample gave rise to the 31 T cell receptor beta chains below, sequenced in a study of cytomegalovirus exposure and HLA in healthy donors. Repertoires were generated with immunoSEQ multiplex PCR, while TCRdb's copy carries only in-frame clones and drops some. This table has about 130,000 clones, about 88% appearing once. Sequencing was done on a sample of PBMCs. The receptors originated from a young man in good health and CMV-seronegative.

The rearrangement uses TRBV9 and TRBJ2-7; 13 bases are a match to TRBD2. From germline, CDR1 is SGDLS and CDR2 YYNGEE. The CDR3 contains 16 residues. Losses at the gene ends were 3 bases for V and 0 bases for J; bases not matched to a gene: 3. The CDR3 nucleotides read TGTGCCAGCAGCGCCCGACTAGCGGGAGGCTCCTACGAGCAGTACTTC. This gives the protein CASSARLAGGSYEQYF.

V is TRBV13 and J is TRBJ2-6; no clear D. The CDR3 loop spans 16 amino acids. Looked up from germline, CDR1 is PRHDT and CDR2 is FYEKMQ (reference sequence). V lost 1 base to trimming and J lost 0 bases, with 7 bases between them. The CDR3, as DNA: TGTGCCAGCAGCTTAGACTCGAACTCTGGGGCCAACGTCCTGACTTTC. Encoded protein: CASSLDSNSGANVLTF.

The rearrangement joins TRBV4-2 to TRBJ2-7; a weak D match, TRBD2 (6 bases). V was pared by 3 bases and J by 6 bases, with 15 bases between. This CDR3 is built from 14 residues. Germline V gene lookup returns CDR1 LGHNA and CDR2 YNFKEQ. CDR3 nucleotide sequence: TGTGCCAGCAGCCAGCCCCCTGAGGGAGGCGAGCAGTACTTC. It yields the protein CASSQPPEGGEQYF.

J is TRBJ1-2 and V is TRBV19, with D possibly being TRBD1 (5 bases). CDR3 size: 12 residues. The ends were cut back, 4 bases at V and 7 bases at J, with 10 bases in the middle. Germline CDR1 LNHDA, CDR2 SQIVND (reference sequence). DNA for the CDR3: TGTGCCAGTAGTAACAGGTTTAGTGGCTACACCTTC. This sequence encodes CASSNRFSGYTF.

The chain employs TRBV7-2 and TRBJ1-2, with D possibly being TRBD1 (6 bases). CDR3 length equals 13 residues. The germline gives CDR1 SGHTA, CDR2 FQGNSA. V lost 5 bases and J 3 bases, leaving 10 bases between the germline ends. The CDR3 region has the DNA TGTGCCAGCAGCCCCCGACAGGACTATGGCTACACCTTC. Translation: CASSPRQDYGYTF.

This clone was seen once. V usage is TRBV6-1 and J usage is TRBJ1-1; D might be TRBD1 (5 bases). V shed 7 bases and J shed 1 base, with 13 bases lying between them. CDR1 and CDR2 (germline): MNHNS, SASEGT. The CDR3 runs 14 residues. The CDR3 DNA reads TGTGCCAGCATTTACAGGCGCGGGAACACTGAAGCTTTCTTT. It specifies CASIYRRGNTEAFF.

CDR3 sequence: CASKDSNYEQYF. The CDR3 DNA sequence: TGTGCCAGCAAAGACAGCAACTACGAGCAGTACTTC. The chain carries TRBV27 and TRBJ2-7; a weak D match, TRBD1 (5 bases). The germline CDR1 and CDR2 sequences are MNHEY and SMNVEV (reference sequence). This CDR3 has 12 amino acids. Trimming removed 7 bases at V and 3 bases at J, with 10 bases between.

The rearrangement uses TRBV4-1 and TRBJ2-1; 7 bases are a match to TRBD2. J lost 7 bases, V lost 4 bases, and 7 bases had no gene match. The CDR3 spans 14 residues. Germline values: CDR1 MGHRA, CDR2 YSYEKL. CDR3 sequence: CASSPVPGGNEQFF. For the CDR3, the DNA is TGCGCCAGCAGCCCAGTCCCCGGGGGGAATGAGCAGTTCTTC.

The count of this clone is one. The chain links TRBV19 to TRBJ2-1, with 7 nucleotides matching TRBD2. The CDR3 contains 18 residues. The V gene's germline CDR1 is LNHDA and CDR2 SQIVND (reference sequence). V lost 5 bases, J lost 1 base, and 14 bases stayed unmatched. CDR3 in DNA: TGTGCCAGTAGTCCAGCGGGGACCGGGTTTGGATCCTACAATGAGCAGTTCTTC. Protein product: CASSPAGTGFGSYNEQFF.

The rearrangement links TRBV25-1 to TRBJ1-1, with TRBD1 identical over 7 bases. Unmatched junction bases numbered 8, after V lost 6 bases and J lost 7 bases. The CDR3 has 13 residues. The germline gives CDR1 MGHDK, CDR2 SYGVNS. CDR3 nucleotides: TGTGCCAGCAGCCAGGCAGGGGGTATTGAAGCTTTCTTT. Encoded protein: CASSQAGGIEAFF.

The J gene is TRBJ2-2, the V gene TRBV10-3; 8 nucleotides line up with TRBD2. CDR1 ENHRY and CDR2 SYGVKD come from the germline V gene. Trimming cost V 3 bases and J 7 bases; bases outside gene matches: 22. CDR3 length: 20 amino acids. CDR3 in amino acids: CAISDRSSGSAGARVGELFF. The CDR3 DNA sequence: TGTGCCATCAGTGATCGGTCTTCTGGTTCAGCGGGAGCTCGGGTCGGGGAGCTGTTTTTT.

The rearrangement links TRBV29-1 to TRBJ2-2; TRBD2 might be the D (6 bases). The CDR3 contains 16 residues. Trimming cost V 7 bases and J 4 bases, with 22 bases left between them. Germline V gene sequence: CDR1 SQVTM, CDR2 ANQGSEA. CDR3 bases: TGCAGCGCCCGACTGCGGGGATCTATTATCACCGGGGAGCTGTTTTTT. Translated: CSARLRGSIITGELFF.

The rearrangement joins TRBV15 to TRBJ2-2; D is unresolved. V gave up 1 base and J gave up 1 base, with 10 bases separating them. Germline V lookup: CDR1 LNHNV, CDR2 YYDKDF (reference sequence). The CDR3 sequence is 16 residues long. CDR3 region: CATSRVLQLNTGELFF. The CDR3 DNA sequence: TGTGCCACCAGCAGAGTCTTACAGCTGAACACCGGGGAGCTGTTTTTT.

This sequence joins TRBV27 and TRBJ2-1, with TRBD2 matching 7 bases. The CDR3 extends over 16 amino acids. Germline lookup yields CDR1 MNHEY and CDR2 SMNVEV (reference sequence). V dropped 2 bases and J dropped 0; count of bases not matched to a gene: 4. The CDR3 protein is CASSLVGGSSYNEQFF. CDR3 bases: TGTGCCAGCAGTTTAGTAGGCGGGAGCTCCTACAATGAGCAGTTCTTC.

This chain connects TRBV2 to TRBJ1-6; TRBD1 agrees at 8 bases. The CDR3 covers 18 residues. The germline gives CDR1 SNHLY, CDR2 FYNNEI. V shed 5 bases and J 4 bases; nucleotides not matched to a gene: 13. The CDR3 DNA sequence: TGTGCCAGCAGTAATTTTGCACCGGGACAGGATTATAATTCACCCCTCCACTTT. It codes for CASSNFAPGQDYNSPLHF.

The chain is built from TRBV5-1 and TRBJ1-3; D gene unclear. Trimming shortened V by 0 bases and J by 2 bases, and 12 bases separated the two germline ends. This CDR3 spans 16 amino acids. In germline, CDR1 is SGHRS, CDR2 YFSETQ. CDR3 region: CASSLATRETGNTIYF. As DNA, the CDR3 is TGCGCCAGCAGCTTGGCCACGAGAGAAACTGGAAACACCATATATTTT. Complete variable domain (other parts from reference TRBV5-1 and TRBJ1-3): KAGVTQTPRYLIKTRGQQVTLSCSPISGHRSVSWYQQTPGQGLQFLFEYFSETQRNKGNFPGRFSGRQFSNSRSEMNVSTLELGDSALYLCASSLATRETGNTIYFGEGSWLTVV.

DNA of the CDR3: TGTGCCAGCACGCAGGGGCTTTATCAGCCCCAGCATTTT. This codes for CASTQGLYQPQHF. V and J are TRBV6-5 and TRBJ1-5; possibly TRBD1 for D (6 bases). The V end was cut by 7 bases, the J end by 5 bases, with 12 bases between. Germline CDR1 reads MNHEY; CDR2 reads SVGAGI. The CDR3 has 13 residues.

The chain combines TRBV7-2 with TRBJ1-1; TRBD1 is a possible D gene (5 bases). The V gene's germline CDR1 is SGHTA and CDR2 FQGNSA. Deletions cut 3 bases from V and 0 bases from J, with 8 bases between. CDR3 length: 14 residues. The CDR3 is CASSLRQLNTEAFF. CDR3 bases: TGTGCCAGCAGCTTGCGACAGCTGAACACTGAAGCTTTCTTT.

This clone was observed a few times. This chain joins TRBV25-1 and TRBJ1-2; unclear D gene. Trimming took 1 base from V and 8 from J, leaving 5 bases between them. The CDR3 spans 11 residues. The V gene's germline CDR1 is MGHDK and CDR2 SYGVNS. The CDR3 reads CASSELAGYTF. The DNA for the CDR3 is TGTGCCAGCAGTGAATTGGCAGGCTACACCTTC.

CDR3 sequence (DNA): TGCGCCAGCAGCGGCGGTGGCGGATACGAGCAGTACTTC. This encodes CASSGGGGYEQYF. V usage is TRBV5-1 and J usage is TRBJ2-7, with unresolved D. This CDR3 comprises 13 residues. Trimming took 4 bases from V and 4 from J, leaving 12 bases between them. Germline CDR1 SGHRS, CDR2 YFSETQ.

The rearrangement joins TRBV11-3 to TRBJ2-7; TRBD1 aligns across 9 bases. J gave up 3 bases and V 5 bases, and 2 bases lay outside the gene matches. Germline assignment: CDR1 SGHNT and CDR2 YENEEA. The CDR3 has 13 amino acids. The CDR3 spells CASSPGQGYEQYF. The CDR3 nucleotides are TGTGCCAGCAGCCCGGGACAGGGCTACGAGCAGTACTTC. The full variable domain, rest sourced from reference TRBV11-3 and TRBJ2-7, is EAGVVQSPRYKIIEKKQPVAFWCNPISGHNTLYWYLQNLGQGPELLIRYENEEAVDDSQLPKDRFSAERLKGVDSTLKIQPAELGDSAVYLCASSPGQGYEQYFGPGTRLTVT.

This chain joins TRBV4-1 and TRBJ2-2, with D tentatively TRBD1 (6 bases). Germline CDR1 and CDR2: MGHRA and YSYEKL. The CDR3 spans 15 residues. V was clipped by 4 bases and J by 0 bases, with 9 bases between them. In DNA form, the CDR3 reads TGCGCCAGCAGCCCTTGGACAGCGAACACCGGGGAGCTGTTTTTT. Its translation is CASSPWTANTGELFF.

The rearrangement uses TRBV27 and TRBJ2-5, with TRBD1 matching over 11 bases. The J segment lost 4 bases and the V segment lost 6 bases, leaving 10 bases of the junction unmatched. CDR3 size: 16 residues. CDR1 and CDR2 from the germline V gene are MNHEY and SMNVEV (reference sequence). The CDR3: CASRPRDRGGGETQYF. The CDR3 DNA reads TGTGCCAGCAGGCCCCGGGACAGGGGGGGTGGAGAGACCCAGTACTTC.

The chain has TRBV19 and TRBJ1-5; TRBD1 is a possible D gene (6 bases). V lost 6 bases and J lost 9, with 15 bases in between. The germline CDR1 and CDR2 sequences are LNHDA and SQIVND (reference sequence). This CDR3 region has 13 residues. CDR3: CASSAKQGRPQHF. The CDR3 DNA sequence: TGTGCCAGTAGCGCAAAACAGGGCCGGCCCCAGCATTTT.

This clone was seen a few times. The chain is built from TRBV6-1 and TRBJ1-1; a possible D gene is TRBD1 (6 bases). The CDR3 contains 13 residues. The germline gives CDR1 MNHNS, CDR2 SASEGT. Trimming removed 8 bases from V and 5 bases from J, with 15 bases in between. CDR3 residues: CASWEGVGTEAFF. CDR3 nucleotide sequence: TGTGCCAGCTGGGAGGGGGTGGGGACTGAAGCTTTCTTT.

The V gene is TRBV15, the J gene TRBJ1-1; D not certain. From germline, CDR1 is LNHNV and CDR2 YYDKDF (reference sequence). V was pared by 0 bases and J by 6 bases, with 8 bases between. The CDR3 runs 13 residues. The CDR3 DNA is TGTGCCACCAGCAGAGAGGAGGACCCTGAAGCTTTCTTT. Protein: CATSREEDPEAFF.

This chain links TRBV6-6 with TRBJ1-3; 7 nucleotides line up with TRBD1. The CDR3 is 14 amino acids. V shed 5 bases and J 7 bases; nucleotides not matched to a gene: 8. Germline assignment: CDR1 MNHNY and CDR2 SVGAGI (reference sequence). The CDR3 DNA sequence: TGTGCCAGCAGTGACCAGACAGGGACGAACACCATATATTTT. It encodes CASSDQTGTNTIYF.

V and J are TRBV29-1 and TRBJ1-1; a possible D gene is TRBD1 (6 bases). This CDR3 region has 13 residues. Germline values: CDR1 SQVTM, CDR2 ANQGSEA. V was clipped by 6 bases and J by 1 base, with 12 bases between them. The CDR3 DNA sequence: TGCAGCGTAGGGGGGGTAACGAACACTGAAGCTTTCTTT. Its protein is CSVGGVTNTEAFF.

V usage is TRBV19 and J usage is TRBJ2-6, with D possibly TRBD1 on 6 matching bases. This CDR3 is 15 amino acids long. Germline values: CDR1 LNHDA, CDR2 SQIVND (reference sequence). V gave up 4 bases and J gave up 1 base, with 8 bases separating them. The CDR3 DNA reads TGTGCCAGTAGTAAAGACAGGTCTGGGGCCAACGTCCTGACTTTC. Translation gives CASSKDRSGANVLTF.

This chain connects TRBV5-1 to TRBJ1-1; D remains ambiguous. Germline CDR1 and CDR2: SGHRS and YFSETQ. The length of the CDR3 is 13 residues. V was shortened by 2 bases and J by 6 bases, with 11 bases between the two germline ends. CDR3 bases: TGCGCCAGCAGCTTTACGCTTGCAGCTGAAGCTTTCTTT. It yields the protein CASSFTLAAEAFF.

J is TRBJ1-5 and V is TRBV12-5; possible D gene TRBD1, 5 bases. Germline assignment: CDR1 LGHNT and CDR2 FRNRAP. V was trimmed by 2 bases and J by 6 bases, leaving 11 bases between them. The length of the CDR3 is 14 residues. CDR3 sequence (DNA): TGTGCTAGTGGTTTGAGTTTGGGGGGTCAGCCCCAGCATTTT. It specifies CASGLSLGGQPQHF.